The clone carrying this T cell receptor (beta chain) was observed once. This record belongs to a study of T-cell memory formation after mild COVID-19. The overall study: Clusters were largely donor specific.

CDR1 DFQATT and CDR2 SNEGSKA come from the germline V gene (reference sequence). V was pared by 6 bases and J by 5 bases, with 14 bases between. The CDR3 runs 13 residues. With constant-segment primers, 5'RACE yielded cDNA libraries of TCR alpha and TCR beta that carried sample barcodes and UMIs. TCRdb passed the 5' RACE reads through MiXCR, listing each CDR3 protein once. The top ten hold 23% of the sample, which has more than 250,000 distinct CDR3 sequences, roughly 15% seen once. The J gene is TRBJ1-5, the V gene TRBV20-1; a weak D match, TRBD1 (6 bases). Sequencing used PBMCs or a T cell subset sorted from them (not recorded which). The receptor's source is a young man who had mild COVID-19 (a few samples of this study predate the infection). Cell type and time point are not known. This CDR3 reads CSASGAGDQPQHF. The CDR3, as DNA: TGCAGTGCCTCGGGGGCAGGGGATCAGCCCCAGCATTTT.